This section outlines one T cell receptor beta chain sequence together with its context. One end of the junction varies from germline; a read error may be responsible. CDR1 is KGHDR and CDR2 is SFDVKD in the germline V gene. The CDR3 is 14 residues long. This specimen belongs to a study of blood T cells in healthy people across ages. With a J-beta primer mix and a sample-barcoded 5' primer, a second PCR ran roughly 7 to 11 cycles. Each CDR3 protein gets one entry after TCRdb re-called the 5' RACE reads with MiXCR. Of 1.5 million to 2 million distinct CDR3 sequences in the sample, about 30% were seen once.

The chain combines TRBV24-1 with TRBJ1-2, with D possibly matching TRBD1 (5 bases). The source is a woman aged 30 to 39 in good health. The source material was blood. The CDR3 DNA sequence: TGTGTCACCAGTGATTTTCAGGGATCAAATGGCTACACCTTC. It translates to CVTSDFQGSNGYTF.